This TCR beta chain was sequenced in a study of cytotoxic CD8 clonotypes in ibrutinib-treated CLL. Study as a whole: Results showed 25 or so partial and 2 complete responses; following median about 68 months, 14 remained remitted, approximately 12 advanced. With a range of 6 to 36, the median treatment time before response samples were taken was roughly 12 months.

Assay: immunoSEQ multiplex PCR; the TCRdb copy retains only in-frame clones and omits some. The sample consists of some 200,000 clones, approximately 79% of them appearing once. Germline lookup yields CDR1 MNHEY and CDR2 SMNVEV (reference sequence). Trimming cost V 9 bases and J 0 bases; bases outside gene matches: 10. This CDR3 region has 16 residues. The sample in question was PBMCs, obtained after 12 months of ibrutinib treatment. The V gene is TRBV27, the J gene TRBJ2-2; 7 nucleotides match TRBD1. This clonotype was obtained from a human donor with chronic lymphocytic leukemia. The CDR3 spells CARYIRDRANTGELFF. CDR3 DNA sequence: TGTGCCAGATATATCCGGGACAGAGCGAACACCGGGGAGCTGTTTTTT.